These T cell receptor beta chains were read from a single sample in a study of molecular identifiers for immune sequencing clone quantification. One entry per CDR3 protein, called by TCRdb with MiXCR from the PCR reads. Here the sample spans approximately 590,000 distinct CDR3 sequences, about 25% being singletons. Sequenced sample: naive CD8+ T cells from blood, with Jurkat cell RNA spiked in. The origin of the receptors is a human donor in good health. Some libraries in this study had Jurkat cell RNA spiked in. The CDR3 runs from the conserved cysteine through the conserved F or W. The D gene is left open where the match is weak. Size tells how often a clone was seen (once, few, many) or the class of an expanded clone, and some rows leave it out.

J gene,D gene,V gene,clone size,CDR3 DNA,CDR3 protein
TRBJ2-2,NA,TRBV6-2/TRBV6-3,many,TGTGCCAGCAGTTACGATGGCAAGGGCCCTCCGAACACCGGGGAGCTGTTTTTT,CASSYDGKGPPNTGELFF
TRBJ1-1,NA,TRBV6-4,many,TGTGCCAGCAGTGACTCGGAGCACCGAGGAGAAGCTTTCTTT,CASSDSEHRGEAFF
TRBJ2-5,NA,TRBV20-1,few,TGCAGTGCTAGGGGGGCCGAGGAGACCCAGTACTTC,CSARGAEETQYF
TRBJ2-2,NA,TRBV9,few,TGTGCCAGCAGCCTTAGTGACACCGGGGAGCTGTTTTTT,CASSLSDTGELFF
TRBJ1-1,NA,TRBV19,NA,TGTGCCACCCAACTTGGAGCGACTGAAGCTTTCTTT,CATQLGATEAFF
TRBJ2-5,TRBD2,TRBV7-9,few,TGTGCCAGCAGCTATACTAGCGGGGCAGAGACCCAGTACTTC,CASSYTSGAETQYF
TRBJ2-1,TRBD2,TRBV20-1,NA,TGCAGTGCTGTTCGCCCCGGGACTAGCGGGAGGTGGGATGAGCAGTTCTTC,CSAVRPGTSGRWDEQFF
TRBJ2-1,TRBD1,TRBV27,few,TGTGCCAGCAGTTTTCGACAGGGGATCTACAATGAGCAGTTCTTC,CASSFRQGIYNEQFF
TRBJ2-7,NA,TRBV20-1,many,TGCAGTGGATTGCTGCGGGGCGAGCAGTACTTC,CSGLLRGEQYF
TRBJ2-5,TRBD2,TRBV12-3/TRBV12-4,few,TGTGCCAGCAGTTTTTTCGGGTCTAGCGGTAGGGAAGAGACCCAGTACTTC,CASSFFGSSGREETQYF
TRBJ1-1,NA,TRBV28,many,TGTGCCACCCGTTCCAACGGGGATGAAGCTTTCTTT,CATRSNGDEAFF
TRBJ1-5,NA,TRBV20-1,few,TGCAGTGCTACCGGGACAATCCATCGGGAGGGTCAGCCCCAGCATTTT,CSATGTIHREGQPQHF
TRBJ2-7,TRBD2,TRBV13,NA,TGTGCCAGCAGCCGTAGCGGGGGGGAGGTCTACGAGCAGTACTTC,CASSRSGGEVYEQYF
TRBJ2-3,TRBD2,TRBV7-9,many,TGTGCCAGCAGCCCAACAAGCGGGACCCGCGCAGATACGCAGTATTTT,CASSPTSGTRADTQYF
TRBJ1-4,NA,TRBV28,few,TGTGCCAGCAACGAATTAACTAATGAAAAACTGTTTTTT,CASNELTNEKLFF
TRBJ1-2,TRBD1,TRBV7-9,many,TGTGCCAGCAGCTTAAGGACAGGGAGGAACTATGGCTACACCTTC,CASSLRTGRNYGYTF
TRBJ1-2,NA,TRBV6-6,few,TGTGCCAGCAGTTACGTGGCATCTGCACCGTATGGCTACACCTTC,CASSYVASAPYGYTF
TRBJ1-5,NA,TRBV19,few,TGTGCCAGTAGTATAGTGGCTGTTAGCAATCAGCCCCAGCATTTT,CASSIVAVSNQPQHF
TRBJ2-5,TRBD1,TRBV23-1,many,TGCGCCAGCAGTCAAACCGGGACAGACTTCCAAGAGACCCAGTACTTC,CASSQTGTDFQETQYF
TRBJ2-7,NA,TRBV6-2/TRBV6-3,few,TGTGCCAGCAGTTCAGACAGGACCAATTACGGGGAGCAGTACTTC,CASSSDRTNYGEQYF
TRBJ2-1,TRBD2,TRBV27,few,TGTGCCAGCAGTGGACTAGGCAATGAGCAGTTCTTC,CASSGLGNEQFF
TRBJ1-2,NA,TRBV11-2,few,TGTGCCAGCAGCTCAGGCCAGGCCTATGGCTACACCTTC,CASSSGQAYGYTF
TRBJ2-5,TRBD2,TRBV7-2,NA,TGTGCCAGCACCGCAATTAGCGGGAGGGCCGGGGAGACCCAGTACTTC,CASTAISGRAGETQYF
TRBJ2-3,NA,TRBV19,NA,TGTGCCTGTAGTATCTACTATCCCGATACGCAGTATTTT,CACSIYYPDTQYF
TRBJ1-6,NA,TRBV12-3/TRBV12-4,many,TGTGCCAGCAGTTTAACGGCGAGCTCCTATAATTCACCCCTCCACTTT,CASSLTASSYNSPLHF
TRBJ2-7,TRBD1,TRBV27,many,TGCGCCAGCAGCTTGGCAGGGGGCGGCTACGAGCAGTACTTC,CASSLAGGGYEQYF
TRBJ1-1,TRBD1,TRBV30,few,TGTGCCTGGAGTGCGGACAGGGCGGACACTGAAGCTTTCTTT,CAWSADRADTEAFF
TRBJ1-4,NA,TRBV7-9,many,TGTGCCAGCAGCTCCCCGGTTGGGATGGATGAAAAACTGTTTTTT,CASSSPVGMDEKLFF
TRBJ2-5,TRBD2,TRBV12-3/TRBV12-4,NA,TGTGCCAGCAGTCCCGAAGGGAGGGCAAATCAAGAGACCCAGTACTTC,CASSPEGRANQETQYF
TRBJ1-5,TRBD1,TRBV19,few,TGTGCCAGTACCCCAGGACAGGACCCCAATCAGCCCCAGCATTTT,CASTPGQDPNQPQHF
TRBJ2-7,NA,TRBV7-6,few,TGTGCCAGCAGCTCCGAGGGATTTGGGGAGCAGTACTTC,CASSSEGFGEQYF
TRBJ2-7,NA,TRBV29-1,NA,TGCAGCGTTGCCAATTCCTACGAGCAGTACTTC,CSVANSYEQYF
TRBJ2-6,NA,TRBV4-1,many,TGCGCCAGCAGCCAGCTAATCGGGGCCAACGTCCTGACTTTC,CASSQLIGANVLTF
TRBJ2-3,TRBD2,TRBV9,few,TGTGCCAGCAGCAGGACTAGCGGGCGCAGGGATACGCAGTATTTT,CASSRTSGRRDTQYF
TRBJ2-7,TRBD1,TRBV6-1,NA,TGTGCCAGCAGTGAAGCCGGGACAGGGATCTACGAGCAGTACTTC,CASSEAGTGIYEQYF
TRBJ2-7,NA,TRBV14,few,TGTGCCAGCAGCCATCCTCCCTTCTCCTACGAGCAGTACTTC,CASSHPPFSYEQYF
TRBJ2-7,TRBD2,TRBV27,many,TGTGCCAGCAGCTTGAGAAGCGGGACTCCGTACGAGCAGTACTTC,CASSLRSGTPYEQYF
TRBJ2-7,TRBD2,TRBV27,many,TGTGCCAGCAGCCTTGGACTAGCGCACTCCTACGAGCAGTACTTC,CASSLGLAHSYEQYF
TRBJ2-7,NA,TRBV20-1,once,TGCAGTGCTAGAGATCAGGGGGGGGCCCATGGGCAGTACTTC,CSARDQGGAHGQYF
TRBJ2-6,NA,TRBV28,many,TGTGCCAGCAGTCCGACAGGGAGGAGGGGGGCCAACGTCCTGACTTTC,CASSPTGRRGANVLTF
TRBJ2-7,NA,TRBV28,few,TGTGCCAGCAGGCTGGAGAGCGGGTTCTACGAGCAGTACTTC,CASRLESGFYEQYF
TRBJ1-4,NA,TRBV9,NA,TGTGCCAGCAGCGTAGAGGGCGGGGAAAAACTGTTTTTT,CASSVEGGEKLFF